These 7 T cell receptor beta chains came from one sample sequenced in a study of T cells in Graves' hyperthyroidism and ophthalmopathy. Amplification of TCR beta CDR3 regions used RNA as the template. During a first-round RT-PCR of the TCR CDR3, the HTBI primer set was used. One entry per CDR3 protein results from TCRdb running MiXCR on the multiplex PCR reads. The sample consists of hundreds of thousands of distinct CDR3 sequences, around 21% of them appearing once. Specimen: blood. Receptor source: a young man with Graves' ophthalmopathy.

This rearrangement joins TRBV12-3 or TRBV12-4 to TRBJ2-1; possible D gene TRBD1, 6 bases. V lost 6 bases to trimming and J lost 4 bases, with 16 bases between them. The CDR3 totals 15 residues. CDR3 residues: CASSPDRTLYNEQFF. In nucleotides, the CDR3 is TGTGCCAGCAGCCCTGACAGGACCTTATACAATGAGCAGTTCTTC.

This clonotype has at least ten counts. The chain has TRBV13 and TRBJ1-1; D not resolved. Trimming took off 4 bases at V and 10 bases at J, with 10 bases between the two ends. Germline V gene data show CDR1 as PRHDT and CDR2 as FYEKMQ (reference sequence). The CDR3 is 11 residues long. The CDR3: CASSSAEVAFF. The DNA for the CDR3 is TGTGCCAGCAGCTCGGCCGAGGTAGCTTTCTTT.

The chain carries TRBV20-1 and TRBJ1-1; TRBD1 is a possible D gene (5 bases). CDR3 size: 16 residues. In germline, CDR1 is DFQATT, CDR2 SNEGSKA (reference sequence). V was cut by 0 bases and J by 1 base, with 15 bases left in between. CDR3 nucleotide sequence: TGCAGTGCTAGAGATCCCCGTGTAGGGACGAACACTGAAGCTTTCTTT. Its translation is CSARDPRVGTNTEAFF.

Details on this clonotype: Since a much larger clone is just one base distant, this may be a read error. In DNA, the CDR3 is TGTGCCAGCAGCTTGCTTTCAATGTCGTCCGCCTACAATGAGCAGTTCTTC. Its translation is CASSLLSMSSAYNEQFF. The chain has TRBV7-6 and TRBJ2-1, with D uncertain. Trimming pared 3 bases from V and 2 bases from J, leaving 17 bases between. Germline-derived CDR1 and CDR2 are SGHVS and FNYEAQ. The CDR3 is 17 amino acids.

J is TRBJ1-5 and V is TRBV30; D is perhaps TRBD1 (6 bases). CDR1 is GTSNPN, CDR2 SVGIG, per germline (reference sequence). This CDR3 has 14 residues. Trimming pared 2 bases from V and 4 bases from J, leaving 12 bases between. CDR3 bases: TGTGCCTGGAGTTTTGGACAGACGAATCAGCCCCAGCATTTT. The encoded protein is CAWSFGQTNQPQHF.

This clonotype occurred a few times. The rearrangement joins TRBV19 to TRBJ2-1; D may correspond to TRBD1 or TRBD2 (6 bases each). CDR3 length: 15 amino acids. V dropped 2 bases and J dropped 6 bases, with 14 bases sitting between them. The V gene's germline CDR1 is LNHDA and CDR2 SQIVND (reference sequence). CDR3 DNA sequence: TGTGCCAGTAGTATACGGGGGCTCGGGGGCAATGAGCAGTTCTTC. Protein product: CASSIRGLGGNEQFF.

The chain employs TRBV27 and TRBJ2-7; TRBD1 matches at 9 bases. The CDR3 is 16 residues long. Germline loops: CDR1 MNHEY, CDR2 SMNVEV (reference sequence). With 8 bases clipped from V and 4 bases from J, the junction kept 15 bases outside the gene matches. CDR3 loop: CASRPSGTGSGYEQYF. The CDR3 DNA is TGTGCCAGCCGCCCTTCCGGGACAGGGTCAGGTTACGAGCAGTACTTC.